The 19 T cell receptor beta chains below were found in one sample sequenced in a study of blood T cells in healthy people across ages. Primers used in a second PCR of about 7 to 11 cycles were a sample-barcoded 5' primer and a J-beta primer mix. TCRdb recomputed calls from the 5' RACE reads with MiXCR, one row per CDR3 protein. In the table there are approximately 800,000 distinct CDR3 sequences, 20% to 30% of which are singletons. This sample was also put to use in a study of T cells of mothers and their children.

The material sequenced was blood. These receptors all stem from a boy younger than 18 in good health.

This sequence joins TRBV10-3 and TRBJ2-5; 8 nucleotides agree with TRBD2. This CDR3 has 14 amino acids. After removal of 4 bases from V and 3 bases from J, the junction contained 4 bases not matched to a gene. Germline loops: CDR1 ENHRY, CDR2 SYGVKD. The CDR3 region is CAISAGGGKETQYF. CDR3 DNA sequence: TGTGCCATCAGTGCCGGCGGGGGGAAAGAGACCCAGTACTTC.

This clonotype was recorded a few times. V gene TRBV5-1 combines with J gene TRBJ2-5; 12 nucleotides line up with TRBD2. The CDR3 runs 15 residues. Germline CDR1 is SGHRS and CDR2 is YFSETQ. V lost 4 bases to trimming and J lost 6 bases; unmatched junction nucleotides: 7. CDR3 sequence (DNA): TGCGCCAGCAGCGACCCTAGCGGGGGGGCTCAGACCCAGTACTTC. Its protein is CASSDPSGGAQTQYF.

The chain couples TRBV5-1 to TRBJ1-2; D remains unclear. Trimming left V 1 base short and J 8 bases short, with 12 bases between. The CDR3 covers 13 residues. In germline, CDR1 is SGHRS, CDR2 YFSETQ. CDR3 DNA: TGCGCCAGCAGCTTGTTTCCCGCTCGCGGCTACACCTTC. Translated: CASSLFPARGYTF.

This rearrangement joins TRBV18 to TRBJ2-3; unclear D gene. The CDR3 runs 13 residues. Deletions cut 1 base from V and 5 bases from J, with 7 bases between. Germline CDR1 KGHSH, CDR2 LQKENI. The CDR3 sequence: CASSPLERDTQYF. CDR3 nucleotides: TGTGCCAGCTCACCACTCGAGCGAGATACGCAGTATTTT.

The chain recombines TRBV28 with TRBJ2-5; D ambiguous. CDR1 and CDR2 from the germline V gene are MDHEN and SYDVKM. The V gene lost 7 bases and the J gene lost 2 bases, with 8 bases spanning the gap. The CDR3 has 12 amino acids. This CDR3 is CASKQSQETQYF. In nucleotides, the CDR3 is TGTGCCAGCAAACAATCTCAAGAGACCCAGTACTTC.

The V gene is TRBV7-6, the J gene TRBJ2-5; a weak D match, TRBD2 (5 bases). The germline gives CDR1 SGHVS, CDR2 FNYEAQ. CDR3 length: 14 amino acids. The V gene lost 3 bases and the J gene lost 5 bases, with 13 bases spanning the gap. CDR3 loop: CASSFLPPGETQYF. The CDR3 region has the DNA TGTGCCAGCAGCTTTCTTCCGCCGGGGGAGACCCAGTACTTC.

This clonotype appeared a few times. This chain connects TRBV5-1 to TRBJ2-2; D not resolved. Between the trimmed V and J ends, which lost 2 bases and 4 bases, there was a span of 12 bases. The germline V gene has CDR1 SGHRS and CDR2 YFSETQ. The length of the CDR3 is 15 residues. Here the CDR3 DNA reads TGCGCCAGCAGCTTTAGGGCGGATGGCACCGGGGAGCTGTTTTTT. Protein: CASSFRADGTGELFF.

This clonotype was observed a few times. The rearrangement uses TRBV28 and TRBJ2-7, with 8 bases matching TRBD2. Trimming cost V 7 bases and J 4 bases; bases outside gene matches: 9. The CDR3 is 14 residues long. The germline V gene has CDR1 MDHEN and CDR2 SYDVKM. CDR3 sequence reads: CASTPDPGGYEQYF. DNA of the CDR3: TGTGCCAGCACTCCCGATCCGGGGGGGTACGAGCAGTACTTC.

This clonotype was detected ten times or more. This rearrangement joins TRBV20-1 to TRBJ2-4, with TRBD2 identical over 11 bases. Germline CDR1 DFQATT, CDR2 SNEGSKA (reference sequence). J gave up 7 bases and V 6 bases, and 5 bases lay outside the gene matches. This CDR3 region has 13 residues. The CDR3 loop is CSAATSGVNIQYF. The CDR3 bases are TGCAGTGCGGCGACTAGCGGGGTGAACATTCAGTACTTC.

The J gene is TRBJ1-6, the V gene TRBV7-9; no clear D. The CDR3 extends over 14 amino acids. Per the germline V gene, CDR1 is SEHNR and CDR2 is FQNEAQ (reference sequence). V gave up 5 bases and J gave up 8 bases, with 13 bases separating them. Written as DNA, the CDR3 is TGTGCCAGCAGCGCTAGAGGTAGTCATTCACCCCTCCACTTT. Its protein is CASSARGSHSPLHF.

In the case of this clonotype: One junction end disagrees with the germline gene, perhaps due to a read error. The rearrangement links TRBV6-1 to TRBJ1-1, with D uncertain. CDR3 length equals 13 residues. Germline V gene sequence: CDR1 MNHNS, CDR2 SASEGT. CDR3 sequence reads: CASREGFSGEAFF. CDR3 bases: TGTGCCAGCAGAGAAGGCTTCTCCGGCGAAGCTTTCTTT.

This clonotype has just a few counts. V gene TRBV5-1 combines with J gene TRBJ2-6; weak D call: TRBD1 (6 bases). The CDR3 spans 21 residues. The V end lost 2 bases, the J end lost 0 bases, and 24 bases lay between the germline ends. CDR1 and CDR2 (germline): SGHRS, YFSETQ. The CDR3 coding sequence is TGCGCCAGCAGCTTAACCCCTATGGGGGCATATTTATTCTCTGGGGCCAACGTCCTGACTTTC. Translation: CASSLTPMGAYLFSGANVLTF.

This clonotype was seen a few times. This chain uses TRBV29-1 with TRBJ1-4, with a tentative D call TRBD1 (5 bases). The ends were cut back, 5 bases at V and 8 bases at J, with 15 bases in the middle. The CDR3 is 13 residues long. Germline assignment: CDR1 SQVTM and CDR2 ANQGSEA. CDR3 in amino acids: CSVMSQGREKLFF. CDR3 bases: TGCAGCGTTATGAGCCAGGGTCGAGAAAAACTGTTTTTT.

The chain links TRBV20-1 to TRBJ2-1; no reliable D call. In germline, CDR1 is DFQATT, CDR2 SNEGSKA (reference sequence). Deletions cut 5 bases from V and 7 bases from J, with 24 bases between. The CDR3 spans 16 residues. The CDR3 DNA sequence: TGCAGTGCTCCGTCCGGCGCGGTTACCCTAAGTAATGAGCAGTTCTTC. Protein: CSAPSGAVTLSNEQFF.

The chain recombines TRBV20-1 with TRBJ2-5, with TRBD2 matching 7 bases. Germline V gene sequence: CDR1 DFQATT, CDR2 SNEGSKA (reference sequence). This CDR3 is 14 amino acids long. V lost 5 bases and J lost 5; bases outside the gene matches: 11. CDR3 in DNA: TGCAGTGCTGAGCGGGACTCGAATGGCGAGACCCAGTACTTC. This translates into CSAERDSNGETQYF.

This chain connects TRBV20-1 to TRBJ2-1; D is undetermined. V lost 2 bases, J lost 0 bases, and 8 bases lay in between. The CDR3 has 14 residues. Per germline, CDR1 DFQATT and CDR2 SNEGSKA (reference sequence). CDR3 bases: TGCAGTGCTAGACCCCGGGTCTCCTACAATGAGCAGTTCTTC. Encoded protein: CSARPRVSYNEQFF.

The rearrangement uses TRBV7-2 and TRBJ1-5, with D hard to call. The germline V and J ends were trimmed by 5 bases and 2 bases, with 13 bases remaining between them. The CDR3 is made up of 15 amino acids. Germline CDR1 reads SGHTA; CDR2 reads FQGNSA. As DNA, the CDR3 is TGTGCCAGCAGCCCAACCGGGCGCGGCAATCAGCCCCAGCATTTT. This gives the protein CASSPTGRGNQPQHF.

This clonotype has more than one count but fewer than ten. CDR3 protein: CASAPRPDGYTF. The DNA for the CDR3 is TGTGCCAGCGCCCCCCGCCCGGATGGCTACACCTTC. The chain has TRBV12-3 or TRBV12-4 and TRBJ1-2; D unresolved. CDR3 length: 12 amino acids. V gave up 8 bases and J gave up 6 bases, with 13 bases separating them.

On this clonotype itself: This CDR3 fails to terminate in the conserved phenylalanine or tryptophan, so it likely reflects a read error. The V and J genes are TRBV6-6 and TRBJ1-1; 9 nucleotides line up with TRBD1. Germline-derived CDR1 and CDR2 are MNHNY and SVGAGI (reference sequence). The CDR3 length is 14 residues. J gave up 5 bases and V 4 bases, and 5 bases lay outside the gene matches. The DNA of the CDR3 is TGTGCCAGCAGTTCACAGGGGGCTGGGACTGAAGCTTTCCTT. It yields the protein CASSSQGAGTEAFL.